This T cell receptor beta chain was obtained from a study of T cell changes during pregnancy in multiple sclerosis. Clones were sequenced by immunoSEQ multiplex PCR, and TCRdb holds only the in-frame ones, with some missing. The sample lists more than 90,000 clones; 90% to 95% were seen once. The CDR3 runs 15 residues. Trimming pared 0 bases from V and 2 bases from J, leaving 10 bases between. The germline V gene has CDR1 MNHEY and CDR2 SVGAGI. The TCR originated in a female donor with multiple sclerosis, enrolled in a pregnancy study. The material sequenced was peripheral blood, taken in the third trimester of pregnancy. The J gene is TRBJ1-2, the V gene TRBV6-5; D might be TRBD1 (6 bases). CDR3 residues: CASSYSGAKNYGYTF. The CDR3 region has the DNA TGTGCCAGCAGTTACTCGGGGGCCAAGAACTATGGCTACACCTTC.